The 10 T cell receptor beta chains in this list originate from one sample, sequenced in a study of T cells in Graves' hyperthyroidism and ophthalmopathy. Amplified TCR beta CDR3 regions came from RNA transcripts. The HTBI primer set drove a first-round RT-PCR of the TCR CDR3. TCRdb ran MiXCR on the multiplex PCR reads and lists one entry per CDR3 protein. In the table there are nearly 600,000 distinct CDR3 sequences, 12% to 15% of which are singletons. The sample was blood. These receptors all stem from a woman in her late teens or twenties with Graves' ophthalmopathy.

The sample holds many counts of this clonotype. The chain links TRBV28 to TRBJ2-3; 10 nucleotides agree with TRBD1. J gave up 0 bases and V 5 bases, and 2 bases lay outside the gene matches. CDR3 length: 15 residues. Germline-derived CDR1 and CDR2 are MDHEN and SYDVKM. The CDR3 reads CASSQDRGSTDTQYF. Written as DNA, the CDR3 is TGTGCCAGCAGTCAGGACAGGGGGAGCACAGATACGCAGTATTTT.

At least ten counts were recorded for this clonotype. The V gene is TRBV6-1, the J gene TRBJ1-1, with D possibly matching TRBD1 (5 bases). From germline, CDR1 is MNHNS and CDR2 SASEGT. This CDR3 spans 13 amino acids. Trimming cost V 7 bases and J 7 bases, with 16 bases left between them. The CDR3: CASTRNGAGEAFF. CDR3 nucleotide sequence: TGTGCCAGCACCCGAAACGGGGCGGGTGAAGCTTTCTTT.

Many counts were recorded for this clonotype. This sequence joins TRBV27 and TRBJ2-1; D is tentatively TRBD1 or TRBD2 (5 bases each). In germline, CDR1 is MNHEY, CDR2 SMNVEV (reference sequence). This CDR3 contains 13 residues. V was shortened by 6 bases and J by 5 bases, with 11 bases between the two germline ends. The CDR3 DNA sequence: TGTGCCAGCAGGACTTGGGGGAACAATGAGCAGTTCTTC. Translation: CASRTWGNNEQFF.

The table lists this clonotype with a few counts. This chain links TRBV4-2 with TRBJ2-7; perhaps D is TRBD1 or TRBD2 (7 bases each). Germline V gives CDR1 LGHNA, CDR2 YNFKEQ. The CDR3 consists of 16 residues. V lost 4 bases and J lost 0, with 16 bases in between. CDR3 coding DNA: TGTGCCAGCAGCCCACACAGCGGGGACAGCTCCTACGAGCAGTACTTC. Translating it yields CASSPHSGDSSYEQYF.

This clonotype occurred many times. The rearrangement uses TRBV7-2 and TRBJ2-5, with D unresolved. The V gene lost 0 bases and the J gene lost 2 bases, with 4 bases spanning the gap. Per the germline V gene, CDR1 is SGHTA and CDR2 is FQGNSA. The CDR3 has 13 residues. The CDR3: CASSLASQETQYF. CDR3 nucleotides: TGTGCCAGCAGCTTAGCCTCGCAAGAGACCCAGTACTTC.

The genes are TRBV20-1 and TRBJ2-1; TRBD2 matches 7 bases. CDR3 length equals 19 residues. Germline CDR1 and CDR2: DFQATT and SNEGSKA (reference sequence). The junction had 19 bases not matched to a gene; V was cut back by 3 bases and J by 2 bases. The CDR3 sequence is CSASSAGTTTKFPYNEQFF. As DNA, the CDR3 is TGCAGTGCTAGCTCGGCCGGGACTACCACTAAGTTCCCCTACAATGAGCAGTTCTTC.

This clonotype was observed a handful of times. CDR3 sequence reads: CATRMRLAVYNEQFF. CDR3 DNA: TGTGCCACCCGAATGCGACTAGCGGTTTACAATGAGCAGTTCTTC. This sequence joins TRBV10-3 and TRBJ2-1; 9 bases are shared with TRBD2. The germline gives CDR1 ENHRY, CDR2 SYGVKD. J was trimmed by 4 bases and V by 10 bases; bases with no gene match: 11. CDR3 length equals 15 residues.

The table lists this clonotype with many counts. J is TRBJ2-5 and V is TRBV12-3 or TRBV12-4, with D possibly TRBD1 on 5 matching bases. There are 14 residues in the CDR3. Trimming cost V 6 bases and J 2 bases, with 13 bases left between them. The CDR3, as DNA: TGTGCCAGCAGCCCATCCGACAGACAAGAGACCCAGTACTTC. Protein sequence: CASSPSDRQETQYF.

This clonotype was seen just once. The chain has TRBV27 and TRBJ2-3, with 11 bases lining up with TRBD1. V shed 5 bases, J shed 1 base, and the junction held 17 bases outside the gene matches. CDR1 is MNHEY and CDR2 is SMNVEV in the germline V gene (reference sequence). The CDR3 is 20 residues long. The CDR3 protein is CASSQWTGGTGRARTDTQYF. The CDR3 DNA reads TGTGCCAGCAGTCAATGGACAGGGGGCACCGGGAGGGCACGCACAGATACGCAGTATTTT.

V gene TRBV11-2 combines with J gene TRBJ2-5; 11 nucleotides match TRBD2. Germline CDR1 SGHAT, CDR2 FQNNGV. V lost 5 bases and J lost 4; bases outside the gene matches: 6. The CDR3 spans 15 residues. CDR3 protein: CASSRFSGRGETQYF. In DNA, the CDR3 is TGTGCCAGCAGCCGATTTAGCGGGAGGGGAGAGACCCAGTACTTC.